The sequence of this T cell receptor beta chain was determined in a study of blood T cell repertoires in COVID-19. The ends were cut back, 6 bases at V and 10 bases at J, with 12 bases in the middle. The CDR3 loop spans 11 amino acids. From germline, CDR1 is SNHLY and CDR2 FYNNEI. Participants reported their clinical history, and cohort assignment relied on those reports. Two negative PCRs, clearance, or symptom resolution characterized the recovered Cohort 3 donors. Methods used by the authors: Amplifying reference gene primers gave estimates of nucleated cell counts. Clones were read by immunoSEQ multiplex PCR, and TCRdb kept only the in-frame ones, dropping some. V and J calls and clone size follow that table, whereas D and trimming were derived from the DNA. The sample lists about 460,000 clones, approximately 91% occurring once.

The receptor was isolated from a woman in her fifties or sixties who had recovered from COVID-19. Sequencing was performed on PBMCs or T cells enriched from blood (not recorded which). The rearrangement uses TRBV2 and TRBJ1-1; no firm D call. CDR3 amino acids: CASRLTVGAFF. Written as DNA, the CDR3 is TGTGCCAGCAGATTAACAGTGGGAGCTTTCTTT.